Shown below are 13 T cell receptor beta chains from a single sample sequenced in a study of identifying expanded T cells in peripheral blood. The repertoire was sequenced with immunoSEQ multiplex PCR; TCRdb's copy has only in-frame clones and lacks some. This table holds 85,000 to 100,000 clones, approximately 90% found once. Material: blood. These receptors came from a person aged 18 to 70 in good health.

This clone has only one observation. V gene TRBV5-1 combines with J gene TRBJ2-7; possible D gene TRBD1, 5 bases. V was cut by 9 bases and J by 2 bases, with 18 bases left in between. From germline, CDR1 is SGHRS and CDR2 YFSETQ. CDR3 length: 14 residues. The CDR3 DNA sequence: TGCGCCACCAGGCTGGGCTTGGGGCCCTACGAGCAGTACTTC. Protein: CATRLGLGPYEQYF.

This sequence joins TRBV28 and TRBJ1-1; unclear D gene. CDR3 size: 16 residues. Germline-derived CDR1 and CDR2 are MDHEN and SYDVKM. V lost 6 bases, J lost 6 bases, and 23 bases lay in between. CDR3 loop: CASSTWTTPGEPEAFF. The CDR3 bases are TGTGCCAGCAGCACCTGGACCACCCCCGGGGAGCCTGAAGCTTTCTTT.

The rearrangement joins TRBV9 to TRBJ1-1, with D possibly being TRBD1 (6 bases). CDR3 length: 15 residues. Deletions cut 3 bases from V and 6 bases from J, with 18 bases between. CDR1 is SGDLS, CDR2 YYNGEE, per germline. The CDR3 loop reads CASSETGTIVPEAFF. CDR3 sequence (DNA): TGTGCCAGCAGCGAGACCGGGACAATCGTGCCTGAAGCTTTCTTT. The variable domain in full, completed from reference TRBV9 and TRBJ1-1, reads DSGVTQTPKHLITATGQRVTLRCSPRSGDLSVYWYQQSLDQGLQFLIQYYNGEERAKGNILERFSAQQFPDLHSELNLSSLELGDSALYFCASSETGTIVPEAFFGQGTRLTVV.

The CDR3 nucleotides read TGTGCCAGCAGCTTAGATTCCGAGCAGTACTTC. It encodes CASSLDSEQYF. The chain links TRBV11-2 to TRBJ2-7; D not resolved. The CDR3 totals 11 residues. Trimming took 0 bases from V and 6 from J, leaving 3 bases between them. Per the germline V gene, CDR1 is SGHAT and CDR2 is FQNNGV.

V gene TRBV7-2 combines with J gene TRBJ2-1; D is possibly TRBD2 (6 bases). V lost 5 bases and J lost 7, with 12 bases in between. Germline lookup yields CDR1 SGHTA and CDR2 FQGNSA. The CDR3 sequence is 13 residues long. The CDR3 nucleotides read TGTGCCAGCAGCCGTAGAGGAGGGAATGAGCAGTTCTTC. It translates to CASSRRGGNEQFF.

This rearrangement joins TRBV5-6 to TRBJ2-7, with no clear D. The V end lost 4 bases, the J end lost 0 bases, and 2 bases lay between the germline ends. Germline V CDR1 and CDR2: SGHDT, YYEEEE. The CDR3 is 11 residues long. The CDR3 loop is CASSHSYEQYF. The CDR3 DNA reads TGTGCCAGCAGCCACTCCTACGAGCAGTACTTC.

The chain carries TRBV7-9 and TRBJ1-2; possible D gene TRBD1, 6 bases. Deletions cut 5 bases from V and 2 bases from J, with 15 bases between. The germline V gene encodes CDR1 SEHNR and CDR2 FQNEAQ (reference sequence). The CDR3 contains 15 residues. CDR3 nucleotides: TGTGCCAGCAGCGGAACCGGGACAAGAAACTATGGCTACACCTTC. Translating it yields CASSGTGTRNYGYTF. The full variable domain, rest sourced from reference TRBV7-9 and TRBJ1-2, is DTGVSQNPRHKITKRGQNVTFRCDPISEHNRLYWYRQTLGQGPEFLTYFQNEAQLEKSRLLSDRFSAERPKGSFSTLEIQRTEQGDSAMYLCASSGTGTRNYGYTFGSGTRLTVV.

The gene calls are TRBV18 and TRBJ1-6; D is ambiguous. This CDR3 spans 15 amino acids. Deletions cut 3 bases from V and 10 bases from J, with 16 bases between. CDR1 KGHSH and CDR2 LQKENI come from the germline V gene. The DNA of the CDR3 is TGTGCCAGCTCACCTGACCCCCCTGGGAGGTCACCCCTCCACTTT. As protein: CASSPDPPGRSPLHF. The variable domain in full, with the rest retrieved from reference TRBV18 and TRBJ1-6, is NAGVMQNPRHLVRRRGQEARLRCSPMKGHSHVYWYRQLPEEGLKFMVYLQKENIIDESGMPKERFSAEFPKEGPSILRIQQVVRGDSAAYFCASSPDPPGRSPLHFGNGTRLTVT.

This clone came up once. The CDR3 nucleotides are TGTGCCAGCAGGACAGACAGGCTACCCTATGGCTACACCTTC. It translates to CASRTDRLPYGYTF. The J gene is TRBJ1-2, the V gene TRBV25-1, with TRBD1 as a possible D gene (6 bases). Germline lookup yields CDR1 MGHDK and CDR2 SYGVNS. V dropped 6 bases and J dropped 4 bases, with 15 bases sitting between them. This CDR3 spans 14 amino acids.

The chain couples TRBV6-4 to TRBJ2-3, with TRBD2 matching over 9 bases. Germline V gene data show CDR1 as MRHNA and CDR2 as SNTAGT. The CDR3 runs 16 residues. V was pared by 2 bases and J by 6 bases, with 9 bases of the junction left unmatched. Here the CDR3 reads CASSDEAGGLADTQYF. The DNA for the CDR3 is TGTGCCAGCAGTGACGAGGCGGGGGGGCTGGCGGATACGCAGTATTTT.

The chain carries TRBV7-9 and TRBJ2-7, with D hard to call. The CDR3 runs to 13 residues. Trimming stripped 4 bases from V and 0 bases from J, with 7 bases between. Germline CDR1 and CDR2: SEHNR and FQNEAQ (reference sequence). CDR3 in amino acids: CASSYQVSYEQYF. DNA for the CDR3: TGTGCCAGCAGCTACCAGGTCTCCTACGAGCAGTACTTC.

The chain links TRBV6-5 to TRBJ1-2; D gene uncertain. The CDR3 covers 13 residues. Germline loops: CDR1 MNHEY, CDR2 SVGAGI. Trimming removed 9 bases at V and 3 bases at J, with 14 bases between. CDR3 DNA: TGTGCCAGTACCAGGAGCTGGGACTATGGCTACACCTTC. Translated: CASTRSWDYGYTF.

The V call is TRBV7-9, the J call TRBJ1-2; D possibly corresponds to TRBD1 (6 bases). CDR1 and CDR2 (germline): SEHNR, FQNEAQ (reference sequence). CDR3 size: 13 residues. With 4 bases removed from V and 6 bases from J, the gap between germline ends came to 12 bases. The CDR3 reads CASSSQGSDGYTF. The DNA for the CDR3 is TGTGCCAGCAGCTCCCAGGGGTCCGATGGCTACACCTTC.